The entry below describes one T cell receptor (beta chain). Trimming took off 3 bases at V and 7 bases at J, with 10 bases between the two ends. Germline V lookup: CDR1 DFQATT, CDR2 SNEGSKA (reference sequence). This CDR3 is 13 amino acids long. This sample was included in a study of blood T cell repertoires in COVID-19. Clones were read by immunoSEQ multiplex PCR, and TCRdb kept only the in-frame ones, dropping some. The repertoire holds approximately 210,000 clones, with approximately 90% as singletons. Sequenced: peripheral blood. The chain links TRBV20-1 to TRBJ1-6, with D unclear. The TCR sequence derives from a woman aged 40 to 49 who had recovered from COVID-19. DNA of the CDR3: TGCAGTGCTAGTCCACTAATCAATTCACCCCTCCACTTT. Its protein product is CSASPLINSPLHF.